The clone carrying this TCR beta chain was observed many times. The target antigen is unknown. This entry is derived from a study of T cell repertoires in cytomegalovirus infection. The study's findings and limits: Within the response measured ex vivo, HLA-C-restricted CMV-specific TCR beta clonotypes were dominant.

The CDR3 is 15 amino acids. CDR1 and CDR2 from the germline V gene are SGHVS and FQNEAQ. V shed 1 base, J shed 2 bases, and the junction held 1 base outside the gene matches. TCRdb reanalysed the reads using MiXCR and keeps one entry per CDR3 protein. Counted here are fewer than 550,000 distinct CDR3 sequences, approximately 11% occurring once; the ten biggest clones make up roughly 10%. The receptor was isolated from a human donor in good health (CMV status not recorded). Some clones in this sample may be carry-over from other donors' samples. The source material was PBMCs. This rearrangement joins TRBV7-8 to TRBJ2-7; 11 nucleotides line up with TRBD2. CDR3 loop: CASSLELAGAYEQYF. For the CDR3, the DNA is TGTGCCAGCAGCTTAGAACTAGCGGGAGCCTACGAGCAGTACTTC. The whole variable domain, remainder taken from reference TRBV7-8 and TRBJ2-7, is GAGVSQSPRYKVAKRGQDVALRCDPISGHVSLFWYQQALGQGPEFLTYFQNEAQLDKSGLPSDRFFAERPEGSVSTLKIQRTQQEDSAVYLCASSLELAGAYEQYFGPGTRLTVT.